Sequencing of this TCR beta chain was carried out in a study of tumor-infiltrating lymphocytes in primary liver carcinoma. Study-level information: Sample yields of productive TCRbeta reads, ranging from roughly 3.65 to 7.5 million, were similar across tissue types. The study's findings and limits: About 7-25% of top clones, no more, were shared by all five regions. Tumor region pairs outstripped tumor-adjacent and tumor-blood pairs in overlap. The difference in top-250-clone fraction between tumors and blood was significant, favoring tumors (p = 0.039).

Comments on this clonotype: What it binds is unknown. It is likely a read error, because the conserved phenylalanine at the end of the CDR3 is missing.

Constant-region priming of roughly 500 ng total RNA yielded TCR beta cDNA. Each TCR beta library was derived from three nested multiplex PCR rounds that employed slightly modified ARM-PCR. TRBV1-TRBV30 forward primers and a C-beta reverse primer were used in the first two PCR rounds, which each ran for approximately 11 cycles. Via MiXCR, TCRdb re-called the multiplex PCR reads, giving one row per CDR3 protein. The sample shows approximately 53,000 distinct CDR3 sequences, around 77% of them seen only once. CDR1 SGHKS and CDR2 YYEKEE come from the germline V gene (reference sequence). Trimming cost V 3 bases and J 7 bases, with 20 bases left between them. The CDR3 sequence is 16 residues long. Without any cell sorting, roughly 20-32 mg of bulk tissue yielded co-extracted RNA and DNA.

Sequenced: liver tumor tissue from sampling region 5. Specified subset: tumor region T5, tumor centre. This chain joins TRBV5-5 and TRBJ2-1; D is possibly TRBD1 or TRBD2 (5 bases each). The clonotype was recovered from a man aged 40-50 years with primary liver carcinoma and hepatitis B virus infection. The CDR3 sequence: CASSSLGTSGGNEQFS. The CDR3 DNA follows: TGTGCCAGCAGCTCCTTAGGGACCAGCGGCGGGAATGAGCAGTTCTCC.